Described below is a single TCR beta chain sequence and its context. What this receptor recognizes is not known. No base quality information exists; no much larger clone differs at one position. The sample is drawn from a study of blood T cell dynamics during melanoma immunotherapy (dated by TCRdb to about 2020). Study-wide context: The patients had metastatic melanoma and were given first-line pembrolizumab or nivolumab plus ipilimumab as standard of care in the United Kingdom. Peripheral T cell receptor repertoires of metastatic melanoma patients were profiled before and after one cycle of checkpoint inhibitor therapy to find early correlates of response. The training cohort was made up of consecutive patients, while a further independent group of patients from the same centre was pooled to form an external validation set.

Spanning cysteine to phenylalanine, the CDR3 consists of 16 amino acids. Only the CDR3 part of the read is kept: 48 bases, read in frame from the first base. The germline V gene (reference sequence) supplies CDR1 SGHNT and CDR2 YYREEE. V drops 0 bases and J drops 0 bases, leaving 10 bases in between. A fixed 350 ng of DNA was loaded for every bulk PBMC sample. TCR beta CDR3 sequences were amplified from genomic DNA using the immunoSEQ TCRb Assay kit according to manufacturer instructions. The KAPA Library Quantification Kit for Illumina platforms was used to quantify pooled libraries by qPCR. Sequencing of the pooled libraries was done on an Illumina NextSeq 500, with clustering at roughly 0.55-1.2 pM. The authors processed their data as follows. TCR data were analyzed with immunoSEQ ANALYZER and the R LymphoSeq package. A rearrangement efficiency score was calculated as productive divided by the sum of productive and non-productive CDR3 sequences. Clonality was assessed using the Gini coefficient and diversity using the Renyi index at alpha=1, with pairwise comparisons between timepoints within each patient. In LymphoSeq, clonal relatedness was computed with an edit distance of 3 and repertoire similarity was computed with the Bhattacharyya coefficient. To classify response, a linear discriminant analysis based on week-3 changes in clonality and diversity was built using the R MASS and caret packages. As stored in TCRdb, this immuneACCESS dataset retains in-frame rearrangements with V and J assigned. A fraction of the clones does not appear; measured against another copy, unresolved V genes explain less than half of the discrepancy, and the remainder lacks a known reason. That table gives V, J and clone size, and the DNA gave D and trimming. The sample has some 20,000 clones on record, about 90% of them singletons. Clones ranked in the top ten supply more than 0.9% of the sample.

Overall results and qualifications from the work: Whether the T cell clones behind the repertoire changes were melanoma-specific or instead reflected general immune activation was something the study could not determine. Unlike progressors, patients who went on to achieve disease control showed a bifurcated reorganization of the PBMC repertoire at W3, with either increased clonality or increased diversity. The relatively small sample size was recognized as a factor that could limit how well the results generalize.

The time point label, as the study defines it: pre-treatment baseline. Blood was sampled before treatment (T0) and at week 3 (W3), after the first cycle of checkpoint blockade. Except for two patients with rapid clinical progression, response was assessed 12 weeks after the first infusion by RECIST 1.1; disease control meant complete response, partial response or stable disease. Any patient who had received prior systemic cancer treatment, was on concomitant immunosuppressant therapy or had synchronous other active malignancies was excluded. Bulk PBMC and plasma cell-free DNA were both sequenced for TCR beta so that circulating cells and T cell turnover could be tracked. Lymphoprep and SepMate tubes were used to isolate PBMC from blood, and red cell lysis was then performed. DNA from PBMC and sorted T cell subsets was extracted with QIAamp DNA Blood Mini kits.

Rearrangement joined TRBV5-4 to TRBJ1-3; the D gene is unclear. The sequence was collected from a human donor with melanoma. Specimen: blood, collected from a patient treated with checkpoint blockade. The DNA sequence is TGTGCCAGCAGCTTGGCGACGGGAAGCTCTGGAAACACCATATATTTT. Its protein is CASSLATGSSGNTIYF.